These 30 T cell receptor beta chains originate from one sample sequenced in a study of shared clonotypes between healthy human individuals. Clones were sequenced by immunoSEQ multiplex PCR, and TCRdb holds only the in-frame ones, with some missing. The sample records around 340,000 clones, roughly 70% being singletons. The specimen was memory CD4+ T cells sorted from blood. Subset given: CD45RA-negative fraction. All receptors derive from a man aged 30 to 39 in good health.

V is TRBV10-3 and J is TRBJ2-7; 9 bases agree with TRBD1. The germline V gene encodes CDR1 ENHRY and CDR2 SYGVKD. The J segment lost 4 bases and the V segment lost 6 bases, leaving 7 bases of the junction unmatched. This CDR3 contains 14 residues. For the CDR3, the DNA is TGTGCCATCAGGGCACAGGGGGCAACTTACGAGCAGTACTTC. This gives the protein CAIRAQGATYEQYF.

The gene calls are TRBV6-6 and TRBJ2-3; 7 bases map to TRBD2. This CDR3 region has 13 residues. Per the germline V gene, CDR1 is MNHNY and CDR2 is SVGAGI (reference sequence). The V and J ends lost 6 bases and 6 bases, in that order; junction bases with no gene match: 6. CDR3 sequence reads: CASRGRVGDTQYF. Written as DNA, the CDR3 is TGTGCCAGCAGAGGGAGGGTTGGTGATACGCAGTATTTT.

This clone was counted a single time. Its ends do not fully match the called genes, so a read error is possible. V is TRBV7-7 and J is TRBJ2-1; possibly TRBD1 for D (6 bases). Germline CDR1 and CDR2: SSHAT and FNYEAQ (reference sequence). The CDR3 contains 15 residues. CDR3 protein: CASSLALTGYNEQFF. The CDR3 bases are TGTGCTAGCAGCTTAGCCCTTACAGGGTACAATGAGCAGTTCTTC.

This chain joins TRBV6-1 and TRBJ1-5; TRBD1 might be the D (6 bases). Between the trimmed V and J ends, which lost 1 base and 6 bases, there was a span of 10 bases. Per the germline V gene, CDR1 is MNHNS and CDR2 is SASEGT. The length of the CDR3 is 14 residues. This chain's CDR3 is CASSEEQGGQPQHF. CDR3 sequence (DNA): TGTGCCAGCAGTGAAGAACAGGGCGGTCAGCCCCAGCATTTT.

The chain employs TRBV19 and TRBJ1-3; D uncertain. Trimming shortened V by 5 bases and J by 2 bases, and 10 bases separated the two germline ends. The germline CDR1 and CDR2 sequences are LNHDA and SQIVND (reference sequence). This CDR3 spans 14 amino acids. This CDR3 reads CASSLRSPGNTIYF. The CDR3 DNA sequence: TGTGCCAGTAGTCTCCGTAGCCCTGGAAACACCATATATTTT.

The chain couples TRBV5-5 to TRBJ2-7; 11 bases agree with TRBD1. V lost 4 bases and J lost 4; bases outside the gene matches: 10. The germline V gene encodes CDR1 SGHKS and CDR2 YYEKEE (reference sequence). The CDR3 length is 16 residues. The DNA of the CDR3 is TGTGCCAGCAGCGCCCGACCTGGACAGGGGGCTTACGAGCAGTACTTC. This sequence encodes CASSARPGQGAYEQYF.

J is TRBJ2-7 and V is TRBV7-6; possible D gene TRBD2, 6 bases. The V gene lost 3 bases and the J gene lost 0 bases, with 12 bases spanning the gap. Looked up from germline, CDR1 is SGHVS and CDR2 is FNYEAQ. This CDR3 contains 15 residues. The CDR3 here is CASSLGPSVSYEQYF. In DNA, the CDR3 is TGTGCCAGCAGCTTGGGGCCTAGCGTCTCCTACGAGCAGTACTTC.

This clone has just one count. The gene calls are TRBV30 and TRBJ2-5; no reliable D call. The CDR3 totals 11 residues. Germline CDR1 reads GTSNPN; CDR2 reads SVGIG (reference sequence). Trimming left V 3 bases short and J 5 bases short, with 7 bases between. This chain's CDR3 is CAWRVDETQYF. In DNA form, the CDR3 reads TGTGCCTGGAGAGTGGATGAGACCCAGTACTTC.

This rearrangement joins TRBV10-3 to TRBJ1-2; the match to TRBD1 covers 7 bases. V shed 4 bases, J shed 8 bases, and the junction held 7 bases outside the gene matches. The germline CDR1 and CDR2 sequences are ENHRY and SYGVKD. The CDR3 extends over 13 amino acids. The CDR3 spells CAISGGQADGYTF. CDR3 nucleotide sequence: TGTGCCATCAGTGGCGGACAGGCGGACGGCTACACCTTC.

The CDR3 region has the DNA TGCGCCAGCAGCCCCAGCGGGACGGGCGGGGAGCTGTTTTTT. Protein sequence: CASSPSGTGGELFF. The J gene is TRBJ2-2, the V gene TRBV5-1; TRBD2 aligns across 7 bases. Germline V gene data show CDR1 as SGHRS and CDR2 as YFSETQ. The CDR3 is 14 residues long. The V and J ends lost 4 bases and 7 bases, in that order; junction bases with no gene match: 7.

J is TRBJ1-4 and V is TRBV4-1; the match to TRBD1 covers 7 bases. Germline V gene data show CDR1 as MGHRA and CDR2 as YSYEKL. V gave up 3 bases and J gave up 8 bases; unmatched junction bases: 12. The CDR3 runs to 16 residues. DNA of the CDR3: TGCGCCAGCAGCCAGTCCTCCGGGACAGTATTCGAAAAACTGTTTTTT. It yields the protein CASSQSSGTVFEKLFF.

The rearrangement joins TRBV18 to TRBJ1-4; the match to TRBD1 covers 9 bases. Germline assignment: CDR1 KGHSH and CDR2 LQKENI. V was pared by 4 bases and J by 7 bases, with 7 bases of the junction left unmatched. The CDR3 sequence is 15 residues long. CDR3 coding DNA: TGTGCCAGCTCACTGATCGGGACAGGGAGTGAAAAACTGTTTTTT. This encodes CASSLIGTGSEKLFF.

This clone was picked up one time. This chain connects TRBV19 to TRBJ1-2; D is ambiguous. Germline CDR1 LNHDA, CDR2 SQIVND (reference sequence). Trimming removed 4 bases from V and 5 bases from J, with 11 bases in between. This CDR3 has 13 amino acids. CDR3 loop: CASSTERHYGYTF. The DNA of the CDR3 is TGTGCCAGTAGTACTGAAAGACATTATGGCTACACCTTC.

The chain joins TRBV7-3 to TRBJ2-3; TRBD2 matches 11 bases. The CDR3 has 17 amino acids. The ends lost 5 bases at V and 2 bases at J; junction bases unmatched: 9. The germline CDR1 and CDR2 sequences are SGHTA and FQGTGA. CDR3 nucleotides: TGTGCCAGCAGCGGACAGTTAGCGGGAGGGTACACAGATACGCAGTATTTT. Translating gives CASSGQLAGGYTDTQYF.

The chain combines TRBV18 with TRBJ1-1; 7 bases map to TRBD1. V lost 6 bases and J lost 5; bases outside the gene matches: 6. The CDR3 extends over 13 amino acids. Germline CDR1 and CDR2: KGHSH and LQKENI. DNA for the CDR3: TGTGCCAGCTCGTCTCAGGGGGTTACTGAAGCTTTCTTT. Protein: CASSSQGVTEAFF.

There are a few counts of this clone. CDR3 sequence reads: CASRGSGTNNQPQHF. DNA for the CDR3: TGTGCCAGTAGAGGATCAGGGACCAACAATCAGCCCCAGCATTTT. The chain recombines TRBV19 with TRBJ1-5, with D perhaps TRBD1 (5 bases). Per the germline V gene, CDR1 is LNHDA and CDR2 is SQIVND (reference sequence). The CDR3 is 15 residues long. V was cut by 6 bases and J by 3 bases, with 15 bases left in between.

This chain joins TRBV7-2 and TRBJ2-5, with 11 positions matching TRBD2. After removal of 6 bases from V and 3 bases from J, the junction contained 12 bases not matched to a gene. The germline CDR1 and CDR2 sequences are SGHTA and FQGNSA. The CDR3 sequence is 17 residues long. The CDR3 loop reads CASRTGLAATNKETQYF. In DNA, the CDR3 is TGTGCCAGCAGAACGGGACTAGCGGCAACCAATAAAGAGACCCAGTACTTC. Combining the CDR3 with reference TRBV7-2 and TRBJ2-5 gives the whole variable domain GAGVSQSPSNKVTEKGKDVELRCDPISGHTALYWYRQSLGQGLEFLIYFQGNSAPDKSGLPSDRFSAERTGGSVSTLTIQRTQQEDSAVYLCASRTGLAATNKETQYFGPGTRLLVL.

J is TRBJ2-4 and V is TRBV29-1; possibly TRBD1 for D (5 bases). The V gene's germline CDR1 is SQVTM and CDR2 ANQGSEA. The CDR3 totals 12 residues. The V and J ends lost 4 bases and 6 bases respectively, with 10 bases between them. The CDR3 is CSVVGVGNIQYF. CDR3 DNA sequence: TGCAGCGTTGTAGGGGTGGGAAACATTCAGTACTTC. The whole variable domain, filled in from reference TRBV29-1 and TRBJ2-4, reads SAVISQKPSRDICQRGTSLTIQCQVDSQVTMMFWYRQQPGQSLTLIATANQGSEATYESGFVIDKFPISRPNLTFSTLTVSNMSPEDSSIYLCSVVGVGNIQYFGAGTRLSVL.

The chain has TRBV10-1 and TRBJ2-3; TRBD2 matches 10 bases. The CDR3 has 17 amino acids. J gave up 3 bases and V 5 bases, and 11 bases lay outside the gene matches. The germline V gene has CDR1 WNHNN and CDR2 SYGVQD (reference sequence). CDR3 loop: CASSRAPSGRLTDTQYF. DNA for the CDR3: TGCGCCAGCAGTCGAGCCCCTAGCGGGAGACTTACAGATACGCAGTATTTT.

The gene calls are TRBV10-2 and TRBJ2-2, with 13 bases that match TRBD2. With 3 bases clipped from V and 4 bases from J, the junction kept 5 bases outside the gene matches. The CDR3 is 17 residues long. Germline CDR1 reads WSHSY; CDR2 reads SAAADI. The CDR3 DNA reads TGCGCCAGCAGTGAACTAGCGGGAGGGTCGGGCACCGGGGAGCTGTTTTTT. The encoded protein is CASSELAGGSGTGELFF.

This chain joins TRBV6-1 and TRBJ2-1; weak D call: TRBD1 (6 bases). This CDR3 comprises 12 residues. The germline V and J ends were trimmed by 5 bases and 8 bases, with 10 bases remaining between them. The germline V gene encodes CDR1 MNHNS and CDR2 SASEGT. The CDR3 here is CASSTGYDEQFF. The CDR3 nucleotides are TGTGCCAGCAGTACAGGGTATGATGAGCAGTTCTTC.

This clone showed up many times. Germline and junction disagree at one end, which may indicate a read error. The genes are TRBV2 and TRBJ2-7; no definite D call. Germline V gene lookup returns CDR1 SNHLY and CDR2 FYNNEI. The CDR3 consists of 13 residues. CDR3 loop: CASSEFLTVLISF. The CDR3 DNA is TGTGCCAGCAGTGAATTTTTAACCGTCCTGATTAGCTTC.

The chain joins TRBV27 to TRBJ2-7; unclear D gene. This CDR3 has 15 residues. Trimming pared 5 bases from V and 3 bases from J, leaving 17 bases between. The germline gives CDR1 MNHEY, CDR2 SMNVEV (reference sequence). The CDR3 DNA reads TGTGCCAGCAGTCCCTACGACGGAGCCAGCTACGAGCAGTACTTC. It is translated as CASSPYDGASYEQYF.

The rearrangement links TRBV4-3 to TRBJ2-7; D gene ambiguous. The CDR3 runs 13 residues. V shed 4 bases and J shed 5 bases, with 12 bases lying between them. Germline values: CDR1 LGHNA, CDR2 YSLEER. The CDR3 DNA follows: TGCGCCAGCAGCCCGAATAACCAGGACGAGCAGTACTTC. This codes for CASSPNNQDEQYF.

This sequence joins TRBV29-1 and TRBJ1-2; TRBD1 matches at 8 bases. V was pared by 6 bases and J by 2 bases, with 5 bases of the junction left unmatched. CDR1 and CDR2 from the germline V gene are SQVTM and ANQGSEA. This CDR3 has 13 amino acids. The CDR3 coding sequence is TGCAGCGTGGCAGGGGGCCGGAACTATGGCTACACCTTC. It is translated as CSVAGGRNYGYTF.

This clone has a handful of counts. This chain uses TRBV28 with TRBJ1-3, with D possibly matching TRBD1 (6 bases). CDR1 is MDHEN and CDR2 is SYDVKM in the germline V gene. CDR3 length: 15 residues. V shed 3 bases and J shed 0 bases, with 9 bases lying between them. The CDR3 DNA follows: TGTGCCAGCAGTTTCGTGACAGGCTCTGGAAACACCATATATTTT. Its protein product is CASSFVTGSGNTIYF.

This clone was recorded a few times. The chain joins TRBV30 to TRBJ2-1; D is unclear. Germline-derived CDR1 and CDR2 are GTSNPN and SVGIG (reference sequence). The CDR3 consists of 19 residues. Trimming took off 5 bases at V and 10 bases at J, with 36 bases between the two ends. Here the CDR3 DNA reads TGTGCCTGGCCCCCCACCACACTGGATTCATCCCTCCCCGATACGGAGCAGTTCTTC. Translated: CAWPPTTLDSSLPDTEQFF.

The V and J genes are TRBV18 and TRBJ2-5, with D perhaps TRBD1 (6 bases). This CDR3 is built from 15 residues. Germline V lookup: CDR1 KGHSH, CDR2 LQKENI. Trimming left V 1 base short and J 1 base short, with 10 bases between. CDR3 loop: CASSPQGTFQETQYF. Here the CDR3 DNA reads TGTGCCAGCTCACCACAAGGGACATTCCAAGAGACCCAGTACTTC.

The chain uses TRBV14 and TRBJ2-1; TRBD1 might be the D (5 bases). Germline V gives CDR1 SGHDN, CDR2 FVKESK. V dropped 2 bases and J dropped 1 base, with 12 bases sitting between them. The CDR3 is 16 residues long. For the CDR3, the DNA is TGTGCCAGCAGCCAACGGTCAGGGCTATCCTACAATGAGCAGTTCTTC. Translation gives CASSQRSGLSYNEQFF.

The chain uses TRBV18 and TRBJ2-4; no reliable D call. With 0 bases removed from V and 5 bases from J, the gap between germline ends came to 8 bases. The germline gives CDR1 KGHSH, CDR2 LQKENI. The CDR3 runs to 14 residues. CDR3 sequence reads: CASSPPSPQNIQYF. The CDR3 bases are TGTGCCAGCTCACCACCAAGTCCCCAAAACATTCAGTACTTC. The full variable domain, with the rest looked up from reference TRBV18 and TRBJ2-4, is NAGVMQNPRHLVRRRGQEARLRCSPMKGHSHVYWYRQLPEEGLKFMVYLQKENIIDESGMPKERFSAEFPKEGPSILRIQQVVRGDSAAYFCASSPPSPQNIQYFGAGTRLSVL.